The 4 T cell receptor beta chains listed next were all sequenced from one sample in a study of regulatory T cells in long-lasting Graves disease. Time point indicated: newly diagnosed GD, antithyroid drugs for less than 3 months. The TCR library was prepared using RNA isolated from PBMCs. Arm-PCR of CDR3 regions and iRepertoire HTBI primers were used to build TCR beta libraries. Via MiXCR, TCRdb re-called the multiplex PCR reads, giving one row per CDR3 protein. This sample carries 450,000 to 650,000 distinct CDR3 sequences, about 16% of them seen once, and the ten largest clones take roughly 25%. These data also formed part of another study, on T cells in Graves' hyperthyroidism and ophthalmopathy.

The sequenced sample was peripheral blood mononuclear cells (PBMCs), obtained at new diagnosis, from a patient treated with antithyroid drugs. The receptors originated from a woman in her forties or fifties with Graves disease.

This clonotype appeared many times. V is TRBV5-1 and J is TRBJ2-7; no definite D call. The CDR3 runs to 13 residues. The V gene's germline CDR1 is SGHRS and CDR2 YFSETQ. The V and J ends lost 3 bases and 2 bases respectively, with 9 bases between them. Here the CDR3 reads CASSSQAAYEQYF. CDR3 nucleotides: TGCGCCAGCAGCTCCCAGGCCGCCTACGAGCAGTACTTC. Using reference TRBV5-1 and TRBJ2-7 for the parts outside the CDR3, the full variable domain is KAGVTQTPRYLIKTRGQQVTLSCSPISGHRSVSWYQQTPGQGLQFLFEYFSETQRNKGNFPGRFSGRQFSNSRSEMNVSTLELGDSALYLCASSSQAAYEQYFGPGTRLTVT.

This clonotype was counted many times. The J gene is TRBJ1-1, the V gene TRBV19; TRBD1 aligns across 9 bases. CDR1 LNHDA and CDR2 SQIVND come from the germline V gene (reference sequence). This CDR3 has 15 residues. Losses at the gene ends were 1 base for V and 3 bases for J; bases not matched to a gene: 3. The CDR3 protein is CASSIGTGVDTEAFF. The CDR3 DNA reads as TGTGCCAGTAGTATAGGGACAGGGGTGGACACTGAAGCTTTCTTT.

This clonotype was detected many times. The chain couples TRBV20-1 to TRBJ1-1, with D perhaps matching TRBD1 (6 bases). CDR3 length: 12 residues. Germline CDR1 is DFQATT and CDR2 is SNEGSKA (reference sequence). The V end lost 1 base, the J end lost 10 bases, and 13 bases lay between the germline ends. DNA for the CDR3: TGCAGTGCTAGAGTGTCCGGCAGGGGAGCTTTCTTT. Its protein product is CSARVSGRGAFF.

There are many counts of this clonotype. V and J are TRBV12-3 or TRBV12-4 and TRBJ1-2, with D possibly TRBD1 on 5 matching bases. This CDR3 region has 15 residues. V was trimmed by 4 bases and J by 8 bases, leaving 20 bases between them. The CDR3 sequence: CASSSTGLRIPGYTF. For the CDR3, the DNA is TGTGCCAGCAGTTCCACGGGACTCCGGATCCCGGGCTACACCTTC.